Shown below are 7 T cell receptor beta chains from a single sample sequenced in a study of blood T cell repertoires in COVID-19. Libraries were prepared by immunoSEQ multiplex PCR; TCRdb keeps only in-frame clonotypes and omits some of them. Here the sample spans under 200,000 clones, 79% being singletons. Sequenced input: PBMCs or T cells enriched from blood (not recorded which). The receptors originated from a woman in her sixties or seventies in a cohort exposed to, infected with or recovered from COVID-19 (not recorded which).

This chain connects TRBV7-2 to TRBJ1-4, with D possibly TRBD1 on 6 matching bases. From germline, CDR1 is SGHTA and CDR2 FQGNSA. The V end was cut by 1 base, the J end by 0 bases, with 15 bases between. CDR3 length: 18 amino acids. The CDR3: CASSLGWGGLATNEKLFF. DNA of the CDR3: TGTGCCAGCAGCTTAGGTTGGGGGGGGCTCGCAACTAATGAAAAACTGTTTTTT.

This clone occurred a few times. The chain uses TRBV7-2 and TRBJ2-3; 7 nucleotides agree with TRBD2. Germline trimming cut 5 bases from V and 2 bases from J; bases unmatched to any gene: 7. The germline gives CDR1 SGHTA, CDR2 FQGNSA. The CDR3 spans 15 residues. DNA for the CDR3: TGTGCCAGCAGCCCAACTAGCGTCTACACAGATACGCAGTATTTT. This gives the protein CASSPTSVYTDTQYF.

As DNA, the CDR3 is TGTGCCAGCAAAGGCACCCGGGACAGCAACGCGAAGGGCTACACCTTC. Protein: CASKGTRDSNAKGYTF. The V call is TRBV2, the J call TRBJ1-2, with 7 positions matching TRBD1. Germline-derived CDR1 and CDR2 are SNHLY and FYNNEI. After removal of 7 bases from V and 8 bases from J, the junction contained 19 bases not matched to a gene. The CDR3 is 16 residues long.

The genes are TRBV28 and TRBJ1-2; D might be TRBD1 (6 bases). This CDR3 is 15 amino acids long. Germline V gives CDR1 MDHEN, CDR2 SYDVKM. V was cut by 4 bases and J by 2 bases, with 14 bases left in between. CDR3 protein: CASSSTGTSNYGYTF. The CDR3 nucleotides are TGTGCCAGCAGTTCCACCGGGACATCGAACTATGGCTACACCTTC.

This chain connects TRBV6-5 to TRBJ1-2; D perhaps matches TRBD1 (6 bases). The CDR3 spans 14 residues. Trimming left V 6 bases short and J 3 bases short, with 14 bases between. Per germline, CDR1 MNHEY and CDR2 SVGAGI. The DNA for the CDR3 is TGTGCCAGCAGCCTTGCGACAGGCGACTATGGCTACACCTTC. Its translation: CASSLATGDYGYTF.

The chain combines TRBV12-3 or TRBV12-4 with TRBJ2-3; TRBD2 is a possible D gene (5 bases). The V and J ends lost 4 bases and 11 bases respectively, with 13 bases between them. The CDR3 length is 12 residues. CDR3 nucleotides: TGTGCCAGCAGTTCTACTAGTAGTTTGCAGTATTTT. This translates into CASSSTSSLQYF.

Ten or more counts support this clone. The chain is built from TRBV19 and TRBJ2-7, with D perhaps matching TRBD2 (6 bases). Deletions cut 1 base from V and 3 bases from J, with 13 bases between. The CDR3 spans 15 residues. Germline CDR1 LNHDA, CDR2 SQIVND (reference sequence). In nucleotides, the CDR3 is TGTGCCAGTAGTATAGGGCGGGGTCAGATCTACGAGCAGTACTTC. As protein: CASSIGRGQIYEQYF.